This T cell receptor beta chain was sequenced during a study of shared clonotypes between healthy human individuals. General study findings and limits: Despite large depth, rarefaction showed incomplete sorted-subset sequencing. On the whole, naive subsets had larger estimated richness than memory subsets had.

The V gene end was trimmed by 7 bases and the J gene end by 7 bases; junction bases not matched to a gene: 8. This CDR3 contains 13 residues. CDR1 is SGHRS, CDR2 YFSETQ, per germline. About this clone: The target antigen is unknown.

Researchers divided each subset's genomic DNA evenly across several immunoSEQ plates. Only in-frame clones appear in the TCRdb table, and some are missing; sequencing was by immunoSEQ multiplex PCR. The repertoire includes fewer than 2.5 million clones, approximately 93% of them detected once, and approximately 0.37% sits in the top ten. A CD45RA+ naive subset and a CD45RA-negative memory subset were split from CD4+ cells. The source material was naive CD4+ T cells from PBMCs. Subset in this sample: CD45RA+ positively selected. The sequence came from a man aged 18 to 30 in good health. Some clones in this sample may be carry-over from other donors' samples. The chain couples TRBV5-1 to TRBJ2-1; 7 bases fit TRBD2. The CDR3 protein is CASGRAQENEQFF. CDR3 DNA: TGCGCCAGCGGGAGGGCCCAGGAAAATGAGCAGTTCTTC.